The rows below give T cell receptor beta chains drawn from one sample of a study of T-cell reconstitution after alpha-beta-depleted transplantation in children. Via MiXCR, TCRdb re-called the PCR reads, giving one row per CDR3 protein. The repertoire holds over 550,000 distinct CDR3 sequences, roughly a tenth seen once, with roughly 4% in the top ten. The specimen comprised PBMCs from the stem cell graft donor, sampled from the stem cell graft. These TCRs come from a human donor who donated a stem cell graft to a child with acute myeloid leukemia. Both conserved end residues are part of each CDR3. A D gene is named only where the DNA matches it firmly. Clone size, where shown, is once, few, many, or a class for clones that have expanded.

>TRBD1|TRBV27|-|TRBJ2-1
TGTGCCAGCAGTGTGGGACAGGGCCGCAATGAGCAGTTCTTC
CASSVGQGRNEQFF
>TRBD1|TRBV5-1|-|TRBJ1-1
TGCGCCAGCAGCTTGGACAGGGGGGGCAACCGCGAAGCTTTCTTT
CASSLDRGGNREAFF
>-|TRBV11-1|few|TRBJ2-4
TGTGCCAGCAGCTTTGGAGGGGGTCGCATTCAGTACTTC
CASSFGGGRIQYF
>-|TRBV18|many|TRBJ2-7
TGTGCCAGCAGCCCTGGGTCATCCTACGAGCAGTACTTC
CASSPGSSYEQYF
>-|TRBV28|few|TRBJ1-2
TGTGCCAGCAGTTCTACCCACGGGGGGCAGGACTATGGCTACACCTTC
CASSSTHGGQDYGYTF
>-|TRBV14|few|TRBJ1-4
TGTGCCAGCAGTCACCGGGACGGCGATAATGAAAAACTGTTTTTT
CASSHRDGDNEKLFF
>TRBD1|TRBV27|few|TRBJ1-2
TGTGCCAGCAGTCACCTCCCCGGGACAGGGGACCATGGCTACACCTTC
CASSHLPGTGDHGYTF
>-|TRBV5-1|-|TRBJ2-7
TGCGCCAGCAGCTTGGTACAGGCAGACTACGACTACGAGCAGTACTTC
CASSLVQADYDYEQYF
>-|TRBV5-6|many|TRBJ2-3
TGTGCCAGCAGCTTCCGTAGCGCGCCGCTCACAGATACGCAGTATTTT
CASSFRSAPLTDTQYF
>-|TRBV9|many|TRBJ2-1
TGTGCCAGCAGCGTAGGGACTTCCTCCAGGGGTACGGAGCAGTTCTTC
CASSVGTSSRGTEQFF
>-|TRBV9|many|TRBJ2-7
TGTGCCAGCAGCGTTCAACAGGGAAGTATCTACGAGCAGTACTTC
CASSVQQGSIYEQYF
>TRBD2|TRBV7-2|few|TRBJ2-1
TGTGCCAGCAGCCCGCACAGACTAGCGAATGAGCAGTTCTTC
CASSPHRLANEQFF
>-|TRBV6-5|-|TRBJ1-1
TGTGCCAGCAGTCCTCAAGGGGGGGCGGGCACTGAAGCTTTCTTT
CASSPQGGAGTEAFF
>-|TRBV6-1|few|TRBJ2-1
TGTGCCAGCAGTCTGGGATTAGGGCCTGACATAAAGCAGTTCTTC
CASSLGLGPDIKQFF
>-|TRBV7-8|few|TRBJ2-7
TGTGCCAGCAGCTTAGAAGGGCGGACGTACTTC
CASSLEGRTYF
>TRBD1|TRBV27|few|TRBJ2-1
TGTGCCAGCAGTGTACTCGGACAGGGGATTTACAATGAGCAGTTCTTC
CASSVLGQGIYNEQFF
>TRBD1|TRBV7-9|few|TRBJ2-1
TGTGCCAGCAGCCGAGACAGGGGGCAAAATGAGCAGTTCTTC
CASSRDRGQNEQFF
>TRBD2|TRBV18|-|TRBJ2-3
TGTGCCAGCTCACCGATCCAAGAAGCGGGAGGCACAGATACGCAGTATTTT
CASSPIQEAGGTDTQYF
>-|TRBV29-1|-|TRBJ2-1
TGCAGCGTTGATAAAAGTTGGGTACAGAGCTCCTACAATGAGCAGTTCTTC
CSVDKSWVQSSYNEQFF
>TRBD2|TRBV7-2|few|TRBJ2-7
TGTGCCAGCAGCTTAGCCGCTAGCGGAATCTACGAGCAGTACTTC
CASSLAASGIYEQYF
>TRBD2|TRBV7-2|many|TRBJ2-2
TGTGCCAGCAGCCCTAGCGGGAAGGACACCGGGGAGCTGTTTTTT
CASSPSGKDTGELFF
>-|TRBV11-1|few|TRBJ1-6
TGTGCCAGCAGCGAACAACGAGGGGTCGGGTCACCCCTCCACTTT
CASSEQRGVGSPLHF
>-|TRBV5-4|many|TRBJ2-2
TGTGCCAGCAGCTTGACGATGAACACCGGGGAGCTGTTTTTT
CASSLTMNTGELFF
>-|TRBV9|many|TRBJ1-1
TGTGCCAGCGGGCGAAAGTCAGGGACAGAAGCTTTCTTT
CASGRKSGTEAFF
>-|TRBV6-1|-|TRBJ1-2
TGTGCCAGCACTCGGGGTCAGGCTAACTATGGCTACACCTTC
CASTRGQANYGYTF
>TRBD1|TRBV5-1|-|TRBJ2-5
TGCGCCAGCAGCTTCGGACAGGGAGGAGAGACCCAGTACTTC
CASSFGQGGETQYF
>-|TRBV4-3|-|TRBJ1-2
TGCGCCAGCAGCCAAGTCAGATGGGCAGGGTATGGCTACACCTTC
CASSQVRWAGYGYTF
>-|TRBV10-3|-|TRBJ2-3
TGTGCCATCAGTGAGATCGAGCGGCAGTATTTT
CAISEIERQYF
>-|TRBV6-2/TRBV6-3|many|TRBJ1-1
TGTGCCAGCATTCTCGGAGGGGTCGCTGAAGCTTTCTTT
CASILGGVAEAFF
>-|TRBV29-1|many|TRBJ1-4
TGCAGCGTTGACGGGGTCGGTGAAAAACTGTTTTTT
CSVDGVGEKLFF
>TRBD1|TRBV7-3|-|TRBJ2-3
TGTGCCAGCAGCCCGGGGACAGGCGTCGATACGCAGTATTTT
CASSPGTGVDTQYF
>-|TRBV29-1|many|TRBJ2-5
TGCAGCGTTGTCCCCGGGAGTGAGACCCAGTACTTC
CSVVPGSETQYF
>TRBD2|TRBV6-2/TRBV6-3|few|TRBJ2-1
TGTGCCACCAAGCGGGAGGGAAGAAATGAGCAGTTCTTC
CATKREGRNEQFF
>-|TRBV7-2|-|TRBJ2-7
TGTGCCAGCAGCTTAGCCGAAACGGCCTCCTACGAGCAGTACTTC
CASSLAETASYEQYF
>TRBD2|TRBV29-1|many|TRBJ2-1
TGCAGCGTCTCAGGAGGGGGACTAGCGGGACGGGGACTTGGCAATGAGCAGTTCTTC
CSVSGGGLAGRGLGNEQFF
>-|TRBV28|-|TRBJ2-7
TGTGCCAGCGACGGAGGAGGGGCGGGCGTCTACGAGCAGTACTTC
CASDGGGAGVYEQYF
>TRBD2|TRBV6-5|few|TRBJ2-1
TGTGCCAGCAGTTCCGCAAGCGGGAGCTCCTACAATGAGCAGTTCTTC
CASSSASGSSYNEQFF
>TRBD2|TRBV20-1|many|TRBJ2-1
TGCAGTGCTAGAGAGCTAGCGGCTAGCTCCTACAATGAGCAGTTCTTC
CSARELAASSYNEQFF
>TRBD1|TRBV12-3/TRBV12-4|-|TRBJ2-7
TGTGCCAGCAGTTTAACGGGACAGGGGGCCCGGCAGTACTTC
CASSLTGQGARQYF
>TRBD1|TRBV10-2|few|TRBJ2-7
TGCGCCAGCAGTGATTGGGACAGGGGGTATTCTTACGAGCAGTACTTC
CASSDWDRGYSYEQYF
>-|TRBV29-1|-|TRBJ2-2
TGCAGCGCTATCGCCGGGACTCTTTACACCGGGGAGCTGTTTTTT
CSAIAGTLYTGELFF
>TRBD1|TRBV12-3/TRBV12-4|many|TRBJ2-1
TGTGCCAGCAGGGACAGGGGCCACAATGAGCAGTTCTTC
CASRDRGHNEQFF
>TRBD1|TRBV6-5|-|TRBJ1-1
TGTGCCAGCATTCTCAGGACAGGGGGCACTGAAGCTTTCTTT
CASILRTGGTEAFF
>TRBD2|TRBV6-1|-|TRBJ2-7
TGTGCCAGCAGAAGACTAGCGGGAGATGCGTACGAGCAGTACTTC
CASRRLAGDAYEQYF
>TRBD1|TRBV4-2|many|TRBJ1-1
TGTGCCAGCAGCCAAGCGCCGACAGGGATGAACACTGAAGCTTTCTTT
CASSQAPTGMNTEAFF
>TRBD2|TRBV28|few|TRBJ2-1
TGTGCCAGCAGTTTCATCGGGCGGGAGGGTAGGAATGAGCAGTTCTTC
CASSFIGREGRNEQFF
>-|TRBV7-8|few|TRBJ2-7
TGTGCCAGCAGCTCACATCCTACTATCCAATCGAGCTCCTACGAGCAGTACTTC
CASSSHPTIQSSSYEQYF
>-|TRBV10-3|many|TRBJ2-2
TGTGCCATCAGAACGGACACGAACACCGGGGAGCTGTTTTTT
CAIRTDTNTGELFF